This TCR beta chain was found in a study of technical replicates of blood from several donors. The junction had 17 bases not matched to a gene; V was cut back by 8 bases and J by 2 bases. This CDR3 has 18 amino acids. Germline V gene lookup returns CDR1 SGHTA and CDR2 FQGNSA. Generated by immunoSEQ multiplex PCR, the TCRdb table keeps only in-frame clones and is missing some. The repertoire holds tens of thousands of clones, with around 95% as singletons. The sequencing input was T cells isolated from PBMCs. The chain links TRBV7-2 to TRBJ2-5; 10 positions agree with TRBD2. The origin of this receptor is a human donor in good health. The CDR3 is CASAEGGLAVPVQETQYF. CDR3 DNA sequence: TGTGCCAGCGCTGAGGGAGGACTAGCGGTCCCAGTGCAAGAGACCCAGTACTTC.